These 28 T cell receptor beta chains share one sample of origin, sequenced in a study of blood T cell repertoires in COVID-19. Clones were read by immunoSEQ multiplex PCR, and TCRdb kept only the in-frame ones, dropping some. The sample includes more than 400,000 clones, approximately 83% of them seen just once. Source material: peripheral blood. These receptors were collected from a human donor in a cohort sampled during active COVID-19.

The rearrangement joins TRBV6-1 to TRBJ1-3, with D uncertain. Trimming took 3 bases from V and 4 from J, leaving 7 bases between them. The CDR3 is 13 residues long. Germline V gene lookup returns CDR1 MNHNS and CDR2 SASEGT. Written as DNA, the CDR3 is TGTGCCAGCAGTGAGGGCCGCGGAAACACCATATATTTT. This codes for CASSEGRGNTIYF.

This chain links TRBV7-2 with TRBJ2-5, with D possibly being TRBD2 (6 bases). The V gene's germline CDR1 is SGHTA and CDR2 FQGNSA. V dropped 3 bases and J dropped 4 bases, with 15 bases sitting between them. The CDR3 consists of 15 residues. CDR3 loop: CASSFRRGEGETQYF. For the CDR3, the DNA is TGTGCCAGCAGCTTTCGGCGGGGAGAGGGAGAGACCCAGTACTTC.

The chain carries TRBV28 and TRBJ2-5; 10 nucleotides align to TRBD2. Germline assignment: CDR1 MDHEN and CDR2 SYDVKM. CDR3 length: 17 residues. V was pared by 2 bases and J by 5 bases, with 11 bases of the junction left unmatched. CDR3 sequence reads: CASSLTGLAGVGETQYF. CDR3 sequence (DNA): TGTGCCAGCAGTTTAACCGGCCTAGCGGGAGTCGGGGAGACCCAGTACTTC.

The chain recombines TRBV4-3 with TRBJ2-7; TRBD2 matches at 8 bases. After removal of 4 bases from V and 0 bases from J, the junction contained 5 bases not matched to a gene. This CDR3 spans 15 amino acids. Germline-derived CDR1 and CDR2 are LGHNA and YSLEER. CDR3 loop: CASSPNSGISYEQYF. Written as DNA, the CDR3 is TGCGCCAGCAGCCCAAATAGCGGGATCTCCTACGAGCAGTACTTC.

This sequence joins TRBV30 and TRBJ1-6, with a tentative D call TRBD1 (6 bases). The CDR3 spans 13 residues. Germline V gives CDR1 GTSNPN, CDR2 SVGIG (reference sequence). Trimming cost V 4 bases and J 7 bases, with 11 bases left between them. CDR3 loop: CAWNRDGNSPLHF. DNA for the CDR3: TGTGCCTGGAACAGGGATGGAAATTCACCCCTCCACTTT.

DNA of the CDR3: TGCGCCAGCAGCCAGGCCCTAGCGGGTGAATACGAGCAGTACTTC. This gives the protein CASSQALAGEYEQYF. V usage is TRBV4-3 and J usage is TRBJ2-7; 8 bases match TRBD2. V trimming: 3 bases; J trimming: 4 bases; junction bases outside the gene matches: 8. The CDR3 has 15 residues. Germline V gives CDR1 LGHNA, CDR2 YSLEER.

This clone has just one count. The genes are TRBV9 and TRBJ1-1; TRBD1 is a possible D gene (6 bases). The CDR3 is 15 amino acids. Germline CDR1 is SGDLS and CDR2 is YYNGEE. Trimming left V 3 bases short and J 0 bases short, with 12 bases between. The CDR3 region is CASSGGTFMNTEAFF. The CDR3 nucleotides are TGTGCCAGCAGCGGGGGGACATTCATGAACACTGAAGCTTTCTTT.

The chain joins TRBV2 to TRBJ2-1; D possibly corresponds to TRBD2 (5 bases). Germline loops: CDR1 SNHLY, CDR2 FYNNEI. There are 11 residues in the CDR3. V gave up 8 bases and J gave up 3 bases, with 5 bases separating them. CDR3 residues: CASEGYNEQFF. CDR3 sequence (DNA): TGTGCCAGCGAGGGCTACAATGAGCAGTTCTTC.

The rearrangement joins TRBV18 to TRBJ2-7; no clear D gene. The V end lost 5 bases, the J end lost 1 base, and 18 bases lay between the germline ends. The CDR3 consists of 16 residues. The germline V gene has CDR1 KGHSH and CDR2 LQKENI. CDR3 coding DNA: TGTGCCAGCTCAACGGGTTTAGTCATAACGTCCTACGAGCAGTACTTC. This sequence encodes CASSTGLVITSYEQYF.

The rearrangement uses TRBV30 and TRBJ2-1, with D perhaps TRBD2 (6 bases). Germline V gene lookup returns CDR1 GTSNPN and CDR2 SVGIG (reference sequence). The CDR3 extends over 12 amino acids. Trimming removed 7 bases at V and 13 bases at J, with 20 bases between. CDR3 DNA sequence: TGTGCCTTCTCTCGGGGCGGGGCCGGTCAGTTCTTC. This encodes CAFSRGGAGQFF.

CDR3 nucleotide sequence: TGTGCCAGCAGTTTAGGCGGGAGTACCGCAGATACGCAGTATTTT. Translation gives CASSLGGSTADTQYF. The chain is built from TRBV6-5 and TRBJ2-3, with TRBD2 identical over 7 bases. Germline CDR1 and CDR2: MNHEY and SVGAGI. This CDR3 has 15 amino acids. V lost 4 bases to trimming and J lost 4 bases; unmatched junction nucleotides: 8.

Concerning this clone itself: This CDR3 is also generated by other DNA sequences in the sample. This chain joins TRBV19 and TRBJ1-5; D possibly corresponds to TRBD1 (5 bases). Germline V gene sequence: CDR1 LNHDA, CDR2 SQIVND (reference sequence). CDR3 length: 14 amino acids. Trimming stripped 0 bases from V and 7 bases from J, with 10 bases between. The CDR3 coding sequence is TGTGCCAGTAGTATAGATGCAGGGAACCAGCCCCAGCATTTT. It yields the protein CASSIDAGNQPQHF.

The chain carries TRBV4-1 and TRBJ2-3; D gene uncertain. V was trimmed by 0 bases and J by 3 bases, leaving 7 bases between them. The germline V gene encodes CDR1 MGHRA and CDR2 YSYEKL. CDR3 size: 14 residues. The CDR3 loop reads CASSQDQFTDTQYF. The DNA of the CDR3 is TGCGCCAGCAGCCAAGACCAGTTTACAGATACGCAGTATTTT.

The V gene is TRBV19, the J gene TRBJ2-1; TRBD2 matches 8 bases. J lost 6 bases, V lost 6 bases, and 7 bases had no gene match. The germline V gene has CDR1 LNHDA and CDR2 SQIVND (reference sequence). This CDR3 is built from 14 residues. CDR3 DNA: TGTGCCAGTAGCCCCGGGACTAGGGGCAATGAGCAGTTCTTC. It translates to CASSPGTRGNEQFF.

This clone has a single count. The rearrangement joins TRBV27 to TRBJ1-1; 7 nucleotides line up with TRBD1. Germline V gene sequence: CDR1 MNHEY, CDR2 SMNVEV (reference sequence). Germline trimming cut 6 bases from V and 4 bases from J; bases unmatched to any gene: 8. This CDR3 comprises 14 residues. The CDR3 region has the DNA TGTGCCAGCAGACAACAGGGGTGGTCCACTGAAGCTTTCTTT. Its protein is CASRQQGWSTEAFF.

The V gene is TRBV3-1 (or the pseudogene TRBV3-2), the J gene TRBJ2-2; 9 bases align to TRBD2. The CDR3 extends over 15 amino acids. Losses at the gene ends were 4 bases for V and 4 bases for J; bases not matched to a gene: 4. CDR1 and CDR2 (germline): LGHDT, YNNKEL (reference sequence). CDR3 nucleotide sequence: TGTGCCAGCAGCCGTAGCGGGAGTCGCACCGGGGAGCTGTTTTTT. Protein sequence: CASSRSGSRTGELFF.

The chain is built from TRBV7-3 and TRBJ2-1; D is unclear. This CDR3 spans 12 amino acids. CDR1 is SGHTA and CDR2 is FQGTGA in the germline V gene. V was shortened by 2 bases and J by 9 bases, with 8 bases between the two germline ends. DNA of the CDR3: TGTGCCAGCAGCTTATCGGGTAGTGAGCAGTTCTTC. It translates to CASSLSGSEQFF.

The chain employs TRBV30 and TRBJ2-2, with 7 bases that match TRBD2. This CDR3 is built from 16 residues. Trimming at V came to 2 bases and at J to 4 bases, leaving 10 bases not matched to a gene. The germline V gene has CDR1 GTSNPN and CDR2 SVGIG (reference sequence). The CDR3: CAWSPSGILGTGELFF. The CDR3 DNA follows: TGTGCCTGGAGTCCCAGCGGGATTTTGGGCACCGGGGAGCTGTTTTTT.

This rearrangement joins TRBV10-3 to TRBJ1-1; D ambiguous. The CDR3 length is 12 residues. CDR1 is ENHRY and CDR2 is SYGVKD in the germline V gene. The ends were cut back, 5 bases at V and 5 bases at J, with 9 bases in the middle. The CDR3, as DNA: TGTGCCATCAGTTCAGTGGAGACTGAAGCTTTCTTT. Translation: CAISSVETEAFF.

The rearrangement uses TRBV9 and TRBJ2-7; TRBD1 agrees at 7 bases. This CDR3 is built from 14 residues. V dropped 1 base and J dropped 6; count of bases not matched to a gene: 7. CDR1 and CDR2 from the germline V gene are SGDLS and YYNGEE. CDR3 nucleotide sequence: TGTGCCAGCAGCGTACAACAGGGGCTTGGCGAGCAGTACTTC. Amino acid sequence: CASSVQQGLGEQYF.

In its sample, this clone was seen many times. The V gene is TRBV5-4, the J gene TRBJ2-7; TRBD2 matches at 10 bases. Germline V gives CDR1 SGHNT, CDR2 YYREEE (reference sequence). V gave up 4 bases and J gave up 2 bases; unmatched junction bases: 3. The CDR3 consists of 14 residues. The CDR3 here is CASSPLAGAYEQYF. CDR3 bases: TGTGCCAGCAGCCCCCTAGCGGGAGCCTACGAGCAGTACTTC.

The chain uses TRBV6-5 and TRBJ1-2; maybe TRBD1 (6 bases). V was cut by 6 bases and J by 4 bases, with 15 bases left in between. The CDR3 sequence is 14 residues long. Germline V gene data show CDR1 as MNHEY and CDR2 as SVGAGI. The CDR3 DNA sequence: TGTGCCAGCAGACCGCCCGGACAGTTCTATGGCTACACCTTC. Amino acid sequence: CASRPPGQFYGYTF.

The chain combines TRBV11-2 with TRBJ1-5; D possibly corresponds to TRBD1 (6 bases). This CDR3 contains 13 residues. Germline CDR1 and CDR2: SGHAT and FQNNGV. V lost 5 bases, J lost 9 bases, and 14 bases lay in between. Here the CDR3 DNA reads TGTGCCAGCAGCGGTCAGGGGCCATCGCCCCAGCATTTT. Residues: CASSGQGPSPQHF.

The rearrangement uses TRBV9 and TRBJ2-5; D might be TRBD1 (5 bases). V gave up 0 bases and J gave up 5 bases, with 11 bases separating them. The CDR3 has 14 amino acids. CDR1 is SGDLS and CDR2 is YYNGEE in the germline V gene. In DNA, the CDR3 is TGTGCCAGCAGCGTAGAAGGGGAAAGGGAGACCCAGTACTTC. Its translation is CASSVEGERETQYF. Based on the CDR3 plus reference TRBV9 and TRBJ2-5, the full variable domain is DSGVTQTPKHLITATGQRVTLRCSPRSGDLSVYWYQQSLDQGLQFLIQYYNGEERAKGNILERFSAQQFPDLHSELNLSSLELGDSALYFCASSVEGERETQYFGPGTRLLVL.

The CDR3 spells CASSPRVAGAPRTYEQYF. The CDR3 bases are TGTGCCAGCAGCCCCCGGGTAGCGGGAGCCCCAAGGACCTACGAGCAGTACTTC. The J gene is TRBJ2-7, the V gene TRBV7-2; 9 positions agree with TRBD2. CDR1 and CDR2 from the germline V gene are SGHTA and FQGNSA. The CDR3 runs 18 residues. Germline trimming cut 5 bases from V and 2 bases from J; bases unmatched to any gene: 16.

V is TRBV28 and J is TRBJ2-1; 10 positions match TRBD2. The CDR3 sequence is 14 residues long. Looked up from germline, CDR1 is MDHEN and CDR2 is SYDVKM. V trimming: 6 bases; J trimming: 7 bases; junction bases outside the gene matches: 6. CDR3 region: CASRFLAGANEQFF. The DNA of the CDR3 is TGTGCCAGCAGGTTCCTAGCGGGAGCGAATGAGCAGTTCTTC. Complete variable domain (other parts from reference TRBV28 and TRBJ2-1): DVKVTQSSRYLVKRTGEKVFLECVQDMDHENMFWYRQDPGLGLRLIYFSYDVKMKEKGDIPEGYSVSREKKERFSLILESASTNQTSMYLCASRFLAGANEQFFGPGTRLTVL.

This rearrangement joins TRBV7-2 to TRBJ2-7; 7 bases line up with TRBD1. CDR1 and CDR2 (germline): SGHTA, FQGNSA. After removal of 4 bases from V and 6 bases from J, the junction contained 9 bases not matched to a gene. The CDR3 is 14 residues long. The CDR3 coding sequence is TGTGCCAGCAGCTCCCCGACAGGGAAGGGCGAGCAGTACTTC. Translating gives CASSSPTGKGEQYF.

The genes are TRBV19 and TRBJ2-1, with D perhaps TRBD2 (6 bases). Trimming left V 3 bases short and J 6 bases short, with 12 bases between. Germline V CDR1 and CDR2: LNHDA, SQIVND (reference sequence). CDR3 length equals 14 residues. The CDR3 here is CASSMWAGPNEQFF. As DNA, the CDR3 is TGTGCCAGTAGTATGTGGGCGGGGCCCAATGAGCAGTTCTTC.